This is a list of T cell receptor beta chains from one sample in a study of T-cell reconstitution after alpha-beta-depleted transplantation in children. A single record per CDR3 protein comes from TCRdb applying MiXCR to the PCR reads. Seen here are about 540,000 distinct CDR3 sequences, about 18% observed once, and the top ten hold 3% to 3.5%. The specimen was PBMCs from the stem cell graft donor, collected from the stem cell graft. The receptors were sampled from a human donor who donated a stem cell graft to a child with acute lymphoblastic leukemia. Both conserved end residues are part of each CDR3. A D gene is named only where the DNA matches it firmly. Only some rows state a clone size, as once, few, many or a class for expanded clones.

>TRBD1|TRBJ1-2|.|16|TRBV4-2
TGTGCCAGCAGCCAAGATGTAGGACAGGGAGAGGGCGGCTACACCTTC
CASSQDVGQGEGGYTF
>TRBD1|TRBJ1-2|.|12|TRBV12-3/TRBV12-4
TGTGCCAGCAGCAGACAGGGGTATGGCTACACCTTC
CASSRQGYGYTF
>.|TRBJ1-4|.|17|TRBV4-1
TGCGCCAGCAGCCAAGATTATCCCGGGGTCCTGCGCGAAAAACTGTTTTTT
CASSQDYPGVLREKLFF
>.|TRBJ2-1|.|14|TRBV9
TGTGCCAGCAGCGTAGACGGGACCTACAATGAGCAGTTCTTC
CASSVDGTYNEQFF
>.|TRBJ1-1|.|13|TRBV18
TGTGCCACCGCGACAGGTCTGAACACTGAAGCTTTCTTT
CATATGLNTEAFF
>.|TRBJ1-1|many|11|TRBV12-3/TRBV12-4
TGTGCCAGCAGCCGGACGGCTGAAGCTTTCTTT
CASSRTAEAFF
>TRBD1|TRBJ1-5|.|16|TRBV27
TGTGCCAGCAGTCCCCTGCAGGGGGCCGGCAATCAGCCCCAGCATTTT
CASSPLQGAGNQPQHF
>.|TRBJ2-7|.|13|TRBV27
TGTGCCAGCAGGGCAGGGGTAGCCTACGAGCAGTACTTC
CASRAGVAYEQYF
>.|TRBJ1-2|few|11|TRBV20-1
TGCAGTGCCCCTGGGGACATGGGTAACACCTTC
CSAPGDMGNTF
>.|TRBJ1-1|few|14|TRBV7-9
TGTGCCAGCAGCCAGGGGAAGGGAAACACTGAAGCTTTCTTT
CASSQGKGNTEAFF
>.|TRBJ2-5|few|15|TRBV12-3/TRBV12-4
TGTGCCAGCAGTTTAAAGCCGGGGGATGAGGAGACCCAGTACTTC
CASSLKPGDEETQYF